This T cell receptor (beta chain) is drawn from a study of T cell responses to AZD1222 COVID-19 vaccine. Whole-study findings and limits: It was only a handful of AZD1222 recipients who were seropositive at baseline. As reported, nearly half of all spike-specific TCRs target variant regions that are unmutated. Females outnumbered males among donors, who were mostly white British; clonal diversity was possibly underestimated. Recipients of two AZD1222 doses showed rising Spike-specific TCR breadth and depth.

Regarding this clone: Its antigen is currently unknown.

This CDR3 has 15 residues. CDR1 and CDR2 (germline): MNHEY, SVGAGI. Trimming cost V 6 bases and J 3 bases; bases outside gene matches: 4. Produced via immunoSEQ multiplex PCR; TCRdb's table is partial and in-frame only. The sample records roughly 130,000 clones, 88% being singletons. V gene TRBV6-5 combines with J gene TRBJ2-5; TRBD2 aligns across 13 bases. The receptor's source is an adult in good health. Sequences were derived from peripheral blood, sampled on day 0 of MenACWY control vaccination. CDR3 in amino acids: CASRLGLAGKETQYF. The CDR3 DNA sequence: TGTGCCAGCAGACTGGGACTAGCGGGAAAAGAGACCCAGTACTTC.